Each of the 8 T cell receptor beta chains below was sequenced from the same sample in a study of T-cell memory formation after mild COVID-19. Each CDR3 protein gets one entry after TCRdb re-called the 5' RACE reads with MiXCR. The data contain almost 350,000 distinct CDR3 sequences, under 25% of them seen just once; the ten biggest clones take up roughly 21%. The sequenced material came from PBMCs or a T cell subset sorted from them (not recorded which). The receptors shown here come from a man younger than 30 who had mild COVID-19 (a few samples of this study predate the infection). Cell type and time point are not known.

This clonotype has only a few counts. The chain recombines TRBV24-1 with TRBJ2-1, with D perhaps TRBD2 (7 bases). V was cut by 2 bases and J by 8 bases, with 15 bases left in between. This CDR3 has 15 residues. The germline V gene encodes CDR1 KGHDR and CDR2 SFDVKD. The CDR3 reads CATSDWGGARDEQFF. Written as DNA, the CDR3 is TGTGCCACCAGTGATTGGGGGGGGGCCCGCGATGAGCAGTTCTTC.

This clonotype turned up a few times. V gene TRBV4-1 combines with J gene TRBJ2-4, with unresolved D. V was cut by 2 bases and J by 3 bases, with 5 bases left in between. This CDR3 region has 13 residues. Germline CDR1 MGHRA, CDR2 YSYEKL. The CDR3 nucleotides read TGCGCCAGCAGCCAATCGGGCAAAAACATTCAGTACTTC. Encoded protein: CASSQSGKNIQYF.

This clonotype was counted between two and nine times. The chain is built from TRBV5-1 and TRBJ2-7; 8 bases align to TRBD1. Germline CDR1 reads SGHRS; CDR2 reads YFSETQ. The length of the CDR3 is 14 residues. Trimming cost V 7 bases and J 0 bases; bases outside gene matches: 6. CDR3 in DNA: TGCGCCAGCTCCGGGACAGGAAGCTCCTACGAGCAGTACTTC. It specifies CASSGTGSSYEQYF.

The rearrangement links TRBV18 to TRBJ1-5; no definite D call. CDR1 is KGHSH and CDR2 is LQKENI in the germline V gene. CDR3 length: 15 amino acids. With 3 bases removed from V and 1 base from J, the gap between germline ends came to 10 bases. The CDR3: CASSPSPTSNQPQHF. DNA for the CDR3: TGTGCCAGCTCACCGAGCCCTACCAGCAATCAGCCCCAGCATTTT.

This chain connects TRBV20-1 to TRBJ2-4, with D possibly TRBD1 on 6 matching bases. Trimming pared 1 base from V and 9 bases from J, leaving 7 bases between. The CDR3 is 11 residues long. Germline-derived CDR1 and CDR2 are DFQATT and SNEGSKA (reference sequence). This CDR3 is CSARVGGIQYF. The CDR3, as DNA: TGCAGTGCTAGAGTAGGGGGCATTCAGTACTTC.

This clonotype was observed a handful of times. V usage is TRBV5-1 and J usage is TRBJ2-5; 7 bases fit TRBD2. The J segment lost 4 bases and the V segment lost 1 base, leaving 7 bases of the junction unmatched. Per germline, CDR1 SGHRS and CDR2 YFSETQ. This CDR3 comprises 15 residues. CDR3 region: CASSLREGSGETQYF. CDR3 nucleotides: TGCGCCAGCAGCTTGAGGGAGGGTAGCGGAGAGACCCAGTACTTC. Full variable domain (remainder filled in from reference TRBV5-1 and TRBJ2-5): KAGVTQTPRYLIKTRGQQVTLSCSPISGHRSVSWYQQTPGQGLQFLFEYFSETQRNKGNFPGRFSGRQFSNSRSEMNVSTLELGDSALYLCASSLREGSGETQYFGPGTRLLVL.

This rearrangement joins TRBV7-9 to TRBJ2-7; TRBD2 is a possible D gene (7 bases). V was pared by 1 base and J by 3 bases, with 16 bases between. In germline, CDR1 is SEHNR, CDR2 FQNEAQ (reference sequence). The CDR3 loop spans 16 amino acids. This chain's CDR3 is CASSLEAGEGNYEQYV. The DNA for the CDR3 is TGTGCCAGCAGCTTAGAGGCAGGGGAGGGTAACTACGAGCAGTACGTC.

A few counts support this clonotype. The CDR3 region is CSVPRGADGYTF. In DNA form, the CDR3 reads TGCAGCGTACCACGGGGGGCTGATGGCTACACCTTC. The chain combines TRBV29-1 with TRBJ1-2, with D perhaps TRBD1 (6 bases). V lost 6 bases to trimming and J lost 6 bases, with 14 bases between them. Germline V gene sequence: CDR1 SQVTM, CDR2 ANQGSEA. The length of the CDR3 is 12 residues.